This T cell receptor (beta chain) is from a study of T cell repertoires in ileal Crohn's disease. General study points: Compared with CD4 T cells, sorted CD8 cells carried more expanded clones. Endoscopic recurrence occurred in every patient whose clonality exceeded 26.8%. Clonal expansions were more frequent in active smokers than non-smokers at surgery.

On this clone itself: Its antigen is undetermined.

Only in-frame clones appear in the TCRdb table, and some are missing; sequencing was by immunoSEQ multiplex PCR. In the table there are roughly 14,000 clones, approximately 63% of which are singletons. The V end lost 4 bases, the J end lost 8 bases, and 8 bases lay between the germline ends. CDR3 length: 12 residues. The germline CDR1 and CDR2 sequences are SGHTA and FQGTGA. The sample consisted of ileal tissue. The gene calls are TRBV7-3 and TRBJ2-2, with TRBD1 as a possible D gene (6 bases). The receptor was isolated from an adult with Crohn's disease. The CDR3, as DNA: TGTGCCAGCAGCTCCACAGGGGGGGAGCTGTTTTTT. This gives the protein CASSSTGGELFF.